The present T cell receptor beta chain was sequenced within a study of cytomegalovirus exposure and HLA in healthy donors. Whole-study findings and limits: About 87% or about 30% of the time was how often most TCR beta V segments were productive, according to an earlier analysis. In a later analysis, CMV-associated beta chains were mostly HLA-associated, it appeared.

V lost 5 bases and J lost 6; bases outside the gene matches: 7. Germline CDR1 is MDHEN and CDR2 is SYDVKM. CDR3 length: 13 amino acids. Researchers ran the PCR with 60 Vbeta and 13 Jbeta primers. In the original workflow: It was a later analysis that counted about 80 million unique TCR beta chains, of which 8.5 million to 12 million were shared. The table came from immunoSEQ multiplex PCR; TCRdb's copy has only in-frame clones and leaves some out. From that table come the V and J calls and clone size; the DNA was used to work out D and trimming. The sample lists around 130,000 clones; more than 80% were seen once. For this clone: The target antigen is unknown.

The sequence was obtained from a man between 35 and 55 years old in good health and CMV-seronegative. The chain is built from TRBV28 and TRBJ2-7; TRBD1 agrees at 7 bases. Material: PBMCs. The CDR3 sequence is CASSPSYRGEQYF. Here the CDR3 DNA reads TGTGCCAGCAGTCCGTCCTACAGGGGCGAGCAGTACTTC.